The present T cell receptor (beta chain) was sequenced within a study of OX40 agonist ivuxolimab in advanced cancers. Study context: Treatment received earlier with anti-PD-1, anti-PD-L1 or anti-CTLA-4 agents was allowed, and 40% had some.

CDR1 is MRHNA and CDR2 is SNTAGT in the germline V gene. The CDR3 contains 15 residues. Between the trimmed V and J ends, which lost 5 bases and 7 bases, there was a span of 15 bases. Systemic immunosuppression or autoimmune disease history was grounds to exclude patients. The assay was immunoSEQ multiplex PCR, and TCRdb's table has in-frame clones only and misses some. Of some 140,000 clones listed, 90% to 95% are singletons. The genes are TRBV6-4 and TRBJ1-6; D is unresolved. The sample here was CD4+ or CD8+ T cells sorted from blood, taken in a trial of the OX40 agonist ivuxolimab. This clonotype was obtained from an adult with an advanced solid tumor such as melanoma, head and neck, liver or kidney cancer. CDR3 nucleotides: TGTGCCAGCAGTCCTACGACTTGGGGAAATTCACCCCTCCACTTT. It encodes CASSPTTWGNSPLHF.